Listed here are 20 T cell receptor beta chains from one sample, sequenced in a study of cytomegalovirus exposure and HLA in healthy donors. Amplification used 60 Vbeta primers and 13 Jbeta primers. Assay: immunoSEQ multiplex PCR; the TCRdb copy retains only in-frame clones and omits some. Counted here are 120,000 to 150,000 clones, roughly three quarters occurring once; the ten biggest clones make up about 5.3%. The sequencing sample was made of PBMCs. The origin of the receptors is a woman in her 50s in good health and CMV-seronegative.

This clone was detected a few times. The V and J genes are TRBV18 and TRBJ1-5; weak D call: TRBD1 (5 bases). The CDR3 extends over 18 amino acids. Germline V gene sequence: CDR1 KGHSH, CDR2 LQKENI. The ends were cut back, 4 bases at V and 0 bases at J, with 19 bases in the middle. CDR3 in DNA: TGTGCCAGCTCACGTATCGAGACAGAATACCGTAGCAATCAGCCCCAGCATTTT. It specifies CASSRIETEYRSNQPQHF.

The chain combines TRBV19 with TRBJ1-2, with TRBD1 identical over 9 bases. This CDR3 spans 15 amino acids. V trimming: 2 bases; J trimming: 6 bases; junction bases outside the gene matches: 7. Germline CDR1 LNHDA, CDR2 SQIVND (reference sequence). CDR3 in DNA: TGTGCCAGTAGTATAACAGGGGGCCCTTTAAATGGCTACACCTTC. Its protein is CASSITGGPLNGYTF.

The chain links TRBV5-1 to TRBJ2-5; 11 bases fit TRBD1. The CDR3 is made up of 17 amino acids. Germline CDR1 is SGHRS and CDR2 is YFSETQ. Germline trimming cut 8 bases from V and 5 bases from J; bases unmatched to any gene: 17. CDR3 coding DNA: TGCGCCAGTACTGGACAGGGGGCTCTACGAACCGTGGAGACCCAGTACTTC. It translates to CASTGQGALRTVETQYF. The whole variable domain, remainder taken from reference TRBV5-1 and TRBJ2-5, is KAGVTQTPRYLIKTRGQQVTLSCSPISGHRSVSWYQQTPGQGLQFLFEYFSETQRNKGNFPGRFSGRQFSNSRSEMNVSTLELGDSALYLCASTGQGALRTVETQYFGPGTRLLVL.

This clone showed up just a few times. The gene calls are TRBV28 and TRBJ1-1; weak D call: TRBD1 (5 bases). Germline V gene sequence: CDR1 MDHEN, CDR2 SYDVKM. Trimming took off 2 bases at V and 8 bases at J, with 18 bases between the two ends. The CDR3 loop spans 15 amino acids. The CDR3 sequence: CASSLGAGGVREAFF. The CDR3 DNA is TGTGCCAGCAGTTTAGGGGCGGGAGGGGTCCGGGAAGCTTTCTTT.

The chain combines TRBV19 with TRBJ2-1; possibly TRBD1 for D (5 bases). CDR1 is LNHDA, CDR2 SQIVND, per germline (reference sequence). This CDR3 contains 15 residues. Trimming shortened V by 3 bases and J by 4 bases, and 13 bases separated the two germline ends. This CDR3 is CASSILPTAYNEQFF. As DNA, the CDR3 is TGTGCCAGTAGTATCCTCCCGACAGCTTACAATGAGCAGTTCTTC.

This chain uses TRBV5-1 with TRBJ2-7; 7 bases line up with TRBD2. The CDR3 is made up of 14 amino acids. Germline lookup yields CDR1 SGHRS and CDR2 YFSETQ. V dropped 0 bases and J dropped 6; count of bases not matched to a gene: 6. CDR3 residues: CASSLVGLESEQYF. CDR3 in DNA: TGCGCCAGCAGCTTGGTAGGACTAGAGAGCGAGCAGTACTTC.

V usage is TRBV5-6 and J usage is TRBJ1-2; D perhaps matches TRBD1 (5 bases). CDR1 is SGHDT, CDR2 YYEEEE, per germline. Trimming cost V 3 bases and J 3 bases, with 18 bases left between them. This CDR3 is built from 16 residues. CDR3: CASSSYELLRDYGYTF. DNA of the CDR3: TGTGCCAGCAGCTCCTACGAACTACTCAGGGACTATGGCTACACCTTC.

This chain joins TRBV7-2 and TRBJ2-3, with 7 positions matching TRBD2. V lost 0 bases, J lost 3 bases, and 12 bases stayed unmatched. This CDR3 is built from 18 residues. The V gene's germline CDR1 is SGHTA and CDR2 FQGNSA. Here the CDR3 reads CASSLARWPGRGTDTQYF. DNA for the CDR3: TGTGCCAGCAGCTTAGCGCGTTGGCCAGGGAGGGGTACAGATACGCAGTATTTT.

CDR3 residues: CASSTTGTGGTDTQYF. The CDR3 bases are TGTGCCAGTAGTACTACCGGGACAGGGGGCACAGATACGCAGTATTTT. This chain uses TRBV19 with TRBJ2-3; TRBD1 agrees at 10 bases. Germline-derived CDR1 and CDR2 are LNHDA and SQIVND (reference sequence). V lost 4 bases and J lost 1; bases outside the gene matches: 5. The CDR3 runs to 16 residues.

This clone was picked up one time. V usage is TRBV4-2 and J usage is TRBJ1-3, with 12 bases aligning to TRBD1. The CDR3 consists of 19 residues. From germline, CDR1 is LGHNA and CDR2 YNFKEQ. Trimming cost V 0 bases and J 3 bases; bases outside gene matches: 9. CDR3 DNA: TGTGCCAGCAGCCAAGATCAAACGGGACAGGGGGCGCGTGGAAACACCATATATTTT. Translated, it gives CASSQDQTGQGARGNTIYF.

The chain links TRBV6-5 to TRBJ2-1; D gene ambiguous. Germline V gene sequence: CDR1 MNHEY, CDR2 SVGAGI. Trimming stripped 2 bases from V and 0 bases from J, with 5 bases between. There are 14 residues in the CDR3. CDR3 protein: CASSYRSSYNEQFF. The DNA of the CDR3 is TGTGCCAGCAGTTACCGGAGCTCCTACAATGAGCAGTTCTTC.

The CDR3 DNA reads TGTGCCAGTAGTACCCCCGGGACAGGGCATTCTTATGGCTACACCTTC. Translating gives CASSTPGTGHSYGYTF. V gene TRBV19 combines with J gene TRBJ1-2; 9 bases match TRBD1. Trimming at V came to 4 bases and at J to 5 bases, leaving 11 bases not matched to a gene. Germline V gene data show CDR1 as LNHDA and CDR2 as SQIVND (reference sequence). The CDR3 totals 16 residues.

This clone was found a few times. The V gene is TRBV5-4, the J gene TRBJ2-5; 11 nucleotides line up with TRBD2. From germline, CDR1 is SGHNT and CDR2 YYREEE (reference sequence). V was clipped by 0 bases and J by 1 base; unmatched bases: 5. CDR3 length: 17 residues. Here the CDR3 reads CASSLGSGGVRQETQYF. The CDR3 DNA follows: TGTGCCAGCAGCTTGGGTAGCGGGGGGGTTCGCCAAGAGACCCAGTACTTC. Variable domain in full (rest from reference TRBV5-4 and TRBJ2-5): ETGVTQSPTHLIKTRGQQVTLRCSSQSGHNTVSWYQQALGQGPQFIFQYYREEENGRGNFPPRFSGLQFPNYSSELNVNALELDDSALYLCASSLGSGGVRQETQYFGPGTRLLVL.

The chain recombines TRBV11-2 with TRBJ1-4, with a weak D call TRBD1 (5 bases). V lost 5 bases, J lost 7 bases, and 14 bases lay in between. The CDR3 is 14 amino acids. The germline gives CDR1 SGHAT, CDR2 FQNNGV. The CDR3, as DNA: TGTGCCAGCAGCCAATCACAAGGGGCTGAAAAACTGTTTTTT. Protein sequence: CASSQSQGAEKLFF.

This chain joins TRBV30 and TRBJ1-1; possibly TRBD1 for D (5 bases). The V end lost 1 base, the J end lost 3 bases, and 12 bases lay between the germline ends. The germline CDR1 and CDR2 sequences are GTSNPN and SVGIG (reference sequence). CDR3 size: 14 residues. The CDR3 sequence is CAWSGKGADTEAFF. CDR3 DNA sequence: TGTGCCTGGAGTGGGAAAGGGGCGGACACTGAAGCTTTCTTT.

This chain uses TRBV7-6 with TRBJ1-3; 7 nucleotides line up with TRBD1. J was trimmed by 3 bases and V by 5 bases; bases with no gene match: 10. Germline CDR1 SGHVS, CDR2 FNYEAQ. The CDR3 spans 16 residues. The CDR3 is CASSHNRGSLGNTIYF. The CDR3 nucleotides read TGTGCCAGCAGCCACAACAGGGGTTCGCTTGGAAACACCATATATTTT.

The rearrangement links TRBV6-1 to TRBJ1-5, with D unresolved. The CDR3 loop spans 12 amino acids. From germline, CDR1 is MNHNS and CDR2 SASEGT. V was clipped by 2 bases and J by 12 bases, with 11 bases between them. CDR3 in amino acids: CASSEFQQNQHF. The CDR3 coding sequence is TGTGCCAGCAGTGAATTCCAACAAAACCAGCATTTT.

CDR3 DNA: TGTGCCATCAGTCTCGAGGGAACAGATACGCAGTATTTT. This gives the protein CAISLEGTDTQYF. This chain uses TRBV10-3 with TRBJ2-3, with D possibly matching TRBD2 (5 bases). Per germline, CDR1 ENHRY and CDR2 SYGVKD. The V gene lost 5 bases and the J gene lost 3 bases, with 9 bases spanning the gap. This CDR3 has 13 amino acids.

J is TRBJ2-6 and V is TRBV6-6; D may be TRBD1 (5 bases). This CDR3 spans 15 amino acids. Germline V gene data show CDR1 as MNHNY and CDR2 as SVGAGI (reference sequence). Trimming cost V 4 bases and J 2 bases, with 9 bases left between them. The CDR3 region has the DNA TGTGCCAGCAGTTTTCAGGGTACTGGGGCCAACGTCCTGACTTTC. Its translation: CASSFQGTGANVLTF.

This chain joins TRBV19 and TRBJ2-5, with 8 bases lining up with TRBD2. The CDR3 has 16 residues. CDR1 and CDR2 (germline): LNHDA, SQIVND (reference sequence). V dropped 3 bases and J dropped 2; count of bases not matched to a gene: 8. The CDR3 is CASSMGLRGDQETQYF. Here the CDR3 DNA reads TGTGCCAGTAGTATGGGGTTGCGGGGGGATCAAGAGACCCAGTACTTC.